These 30 T cell receptor beta chains came from one sample sequenced in a study of CD8 T cells in ankylosing spondylitis. MiXCR, applied by TCRdb to the 5' RACE reads, yields one record per CDR3 protein. The sample includes hundreds of thousands of distinct CDR3 sequences, approximately 9% of them seen just once. Source material: blood, either unsorted or a sorted T cell fraction (not recorded which). These receptors came from a male donor with ankylosing spondylitis or in good health (not recorded which).

This clonotype was seen a handful of times. This chain links TRBV27 with TRBJ2-1; 11 bases map to TRBD1. Germline CDR1 and CDR2: MNHEY and SMNVEV (reference sequence). The CDR3 totals 16 residues. J lost 8 bases, V lost 3 bases, and 9 bases had no gene match. The chain's CDR3 is CASSFQRTGGGDEQFF. The CDR3 DNA is TGTGCCAGCAGTTTCCAAAGGACAGGGGGCGGCGATGAGCAGTTCTTC.

This clonotype was seen more than once but under ten times. This chain connects TRBV20-1 to TRBJ1-1; D unresolved. Germline V gene lookup returns CDR1 DFQATT and CDR2 SNEGSKA (reference sequence). The V end lost 3 bases, the J end lost 4 bases, and 9 bases lay between the germline ends. CDR3 length: 12 residues. The CDR3 nucleotides read TGCAGTGCTAGTTCCGTCGCCACTGAAGCTTTCTTT. It yields the protein CSASSVATEAFF.

This clonotype has ten or more counts. V usage is TRBV29-1 and J usage is TRBJ2-7; D gene unclear. This CDR3 is built from 12 residues. V dropped 0 bases and J dropped 2 bases, with 5 bases sitting between them. Germline V gene lookup returns CDR1 SQVTM and CDR2 ANQGSEA. CDR3 loop: CSVEDGPYEQYF. DNA for the CDR3: TGCAGCGTTGAAGACGGACCCTACGAGCAGTACTTC.

Ten or more counts support this clonotype. The gene calls are TRBV6-1 and TRBJ1-2; D might be TRBD1 (6 bases). The CDR3 is made up of 14 amino acids. Trimming left V 7 bases short and J 8 bases short, with 20 bases between. Germline assignment: CDR1 MNHNS and CDR2 SASEGT. CDR3 in DNA: TGTGCCAGCACCGACCGGGACATTAGGGTCGGCTACACCTTC. This codes for CASTDRDIRVGYTF.

This clonotype was seen at least ten times. J is TRBJ1-6 and V is TRBV27; D is ambiguous. With 4 bases removed from V and 6 bases from J, the gap between germline ends came to 16 bases. The CDR3 totals 16 residues. The germline V gene encodes CDR1 MNHEY and CDR2 SMNVEV (reference sequence). The CDR3 spells CASSSGLQSPNSPLHF. The CDR3 nucleotides are TGTGCCAGCAGTTCGGGCCTCCAATCCCCTAATTCACCCCTCCACTTT.

The sample holds many counts of this clonotype. The V and J genes are TRBV7-2 and TRBJ2-7; D is perhaps TRBD2 (6 bases). The CDR3 runs to 15 residues. Germline V lookup: CDR1 SGHTA, CDR2 FQGNSA. The ends were cut back, 1 base at V and 3 bases at J, with 13 bases in the middle. CDR3 in DNA: TGTGCCAGCAGCTTAGTGCTCGGGAGTTACTACGAGCAGTACTTC. This encodes CASSLVLGSYYEQYF.

This clonotype was counted many times. The V gene is TRBV30, the J gene TRBJ2-1, with a possible D match to TRBD2 (6 bases). V lost 2 bases to trimming and J lost 0 bases, with 11 bases between them. Germline V gives CDR1 GTSNPN, CDR2 SVGIG (reference sequence). The CDR3 covers 15 residues. For the CDR3, the DNA is TGTGCCTGGAGTCGGGGCGGGAACTCCTACAATGAGCAGTTCTTC. Protein product: CAWSRGGNSYNEQFF.

In regard to this clonotype: A junction end diverges from the germline sequence, so it may reflect a read error. V usage is TRBV19 and J usage is TRBJ2-7, with 9 bases aligning to TRBD1. Germline-derived CDR1 and CDR2 are LNHDA and SQIVND (reference sequence). The CDR3 runs to 15 residues. The CDR3 region is CASRIGQGPSYEQYF. The CDR3, as DNA: TGTGCCAGTAGAATAGGACAGGGGCCCTCCTACGAGCAGTACTTC.

The V call is TRBV5-1, the J call TRBJ1-1; tentatively, D is TRBD1 (5 bases). CDR1 SGHRS and CDR2 YFSETQ come from the germline V gene. Trimming shortened V by 1 base and J by 1 base, and 8 bases separated the two germline ends. The CDR3 has 14 amino acids. As DNA, the CDR3 is TGCGCCAGCAGCTTGTATCAGGGGAACACTGAAGCTTTCTTT. This translates into CASSLYQGNTEAFF.

This clonotype was seen at least ten times. The chain employs TRBV10-3 and TRBJ1-1; D is possibly TRBD1 (6 bases). The length of the CDR3 is 11 residues. Trimming removed 5 bases at V and 11 bases at J, with 12 bases between. Per germline, CDR1 ENHRY and CDR2 SYGVKD. CDR3 nucleotides: TGTGCCATCAGTCCGGGGGGCGAGGCTTTCTTT. Protein sequence: CAISPGGEAFF.

This clonotype was counted only a few times. The chain combines TRBV7-2 with TRBJ2-5, with 10 bases identical to TRBD1. J gave up 5 bases and V 0 bases, and 6 bases lay outside the gene matches. The CDR3 is 16 amino acids. Germline V gene lookup returns CDR1 SGHTA and CDR2 FQGNSA. As DNA, the CDR3 is TGTGCCAGCAGCTTAGCCACGACAGGGGGCTATGAGACCCAGTACTTC. This encodes CASSLATTGGYETQYF.

Many counts were recorded for this clonotype. The rearrangement uses TRBV4-3 and TRBJ2-7; 7 nucleotides match TRBD1. Germline V gene data show CDR1 as LGHNA and CDR2 as YSLEER. This CDR3 is built from 15 residues. J gave up 4 bases and V 1 base, and 7 bases lay outside the gene matches. The CDR3 coding sequence is TGCGCCAGCAGCCAAGGGTCACAGGGGAGTTACGAGCAGTACTTC. This translates into CASSQGSQGSYEQYF.

This clonotype was seen repeatedly, ten times or more. The chain links TRBV6-1 to TRBJ1-2; no reliable D call. This CDR3 has 11 amino acids. V lost 10 bases and J lost 4, with 10 bases in between. Germline values: CDR1 MNHNS, CDR2 SASEGT. CDR3 sequence (DNA): TGTGCCACTTGGGTGAGCTATGGCTACACCTTC. This sequence encodes CATWVSYGYTF.

This clonotype was seen at least ten times. V is TRBV20-1 and J is TRBJ1-5; D not certain. Trimming took 6 bases from V and 2 from J, leaving 11 bases between them. The CDR3 totals 13 residues. In germline, CDR1 is DFQATT, CDR2 SNEGSKA (reference sequence). The CDR3 loop reads CSADMSGNQPQHF. The CDR3 DNA is TGCAGTGCCGATATGTCTGGCAATCAGCCCCAGCATTTT.

About this clonotype: One base away lies a much larger clone, so this may be a sequencing read error. This rearrangement joins TRBV29-1 to TRBJ1-6, with 9 bases that match TRBD1. Trimming at V came to 6 bases and at J to 7 bases, leaving 7 bases not matched to a gene. Looked up from germline, CDR1 is SQVTM and CDR2 is ANQGSEA. The CDR3 covers 14 residues. CDR3 in amino acids: CSVGTGNTNSPLHF. CDR3 DNA: TGCAGCGTGGGGACAGGGAACACCAATTCACCCCTCCACTTT.

This clonotype was found many times. This chain uses TRBV27 with TRBJ2-7; D not resolved. The germline gives CDR1 MNHEY, CDR2 SMNVEV (reference sequence). V lost 3 bases, J lost 1 base, and 7 bases lay in between. The CDR3 contains 13 residues. Here the CDR3 reads CASSLKGSYEQYF. CDR3 bases: TGTGCCAGCAGTTTGAAGGGTTCCTACGAGCAGTACTTC.

This clonotype has ten or more counts. This rearrangement joins TRBV12-3 or TRBV12-4 to TRBJ2-5; no firm D call. The CDR3 sequence is 15 residues long. V lost 7 bases, J lost 2 bases, and 17 bases lay in between. CDR3 sequence (DNA): TGTGCCAGCACCAAAGGAACAGTAACACAAGAGACCCAGTACTTC. Its protein is CASTKGTVTQETQYF.

This clonotype was observed a handful of times. This sequence joins TRBV7-2 and TRBJ2-5; D may be TRBD2 (5 bases). Germline V lookup: CDR1 SGHTA, CDR2 FQGNSA. V dropped 6 bases and J dropped 5 bases, with 10 bases sitting between them. The CDR3 is 12 amino acids. CDR3 nucleotides: TGTGCCAGCAGACTGTCGGGGGAGACCCAGTACTTC. It specifies CASRLSGETQYF.

The V and J genes are TRBV12-3 or TRBV12-4 and TRBJ2-7; D remains ambiguous. This CDR3 has 13 residues. V gave up 4 bases and J gave up 2 bases, with 9 bases separating them. CDR3 DNA: TGTGCCAGCAGTTATGACCACACCTACGAGCAGTACTTC. Its translation is CASSYDHTYEQYF.

This clonotype occurred many times. The chain is built from TRBV10-3 and TRBJ2-1, with 11 bases fitting TRBD2. The length of the CDR3 is 15 residues. The V segment lost 8 bases and the J segment 8 bases; nucleotides outside the gene matches: 11. Germline loops: CDR1 ENHRY, CDR2 SYGVKD. The CDR3 DNA reads TGTGCCATCCAGGAGGCTAGCGGGAGGAGGGATGAGCAGTTCTTC. Its protein product is CAIQEASGRRDEQFF.

J is TRBJ2-1 and V is TRBV27, with D hard to call. This CDR3 has 13 residues. V lost 3 bases, J lost 5 bases, and 8 bases lay in between. CDR1 MNHEY and CDR2 SMNVEV come from the germline V gene (reference sequence). CDR3 sequence (DNA): TGTGCCAGCAGTTTGAACAGAGACAATGAGCAGTTCTTC. Its translation is CASSLNRDNEQFF.

This clonotype was seen ten or more times. V and J are TRBV10-3 and TRBJ2-6; 7 bases line up with TRBD2. This CDR3 is 16 amino acids long. Germline trimming cut 9 bases from V and 0 bases from J; bases unmatched to any gene: 8. Looked up from germline, CDR1 is ENHRY and CDR2 is SYGVKD. CDR3 sequence: CAIQAGRHSGANVLTF. CDR3 nucleotides: TGTGCCATACAAGCGGGGAGGCACTCTGGGGCCAACGTCCTGACTTTC.

This clonotype has at least ten counts. The chain employs TRBV6-2 or TRBV6-3 and TRBJ1-5, with a possible D match to TRBD1 (6 bases). Per the germline V gene, CDR1 is MNHEY and CDR2 is SVGEGT. CDR3 length: 17 amino acids. The V end lost 4 bases, the J end lost 7 bases, and 23 bases lay between the germline ends. The CDR3 DNA sequence: TGTGCCAGCAGTTTACGGGCCCCACCAGGGGTGGGACAGCCCCAGCATTTT. This translates into CASSLRAPPGVGQPQHF.

This clonotype was observed at least ten times. The chain couples TRBV25-1 to TRBJ1-4; perhaps TRBD1 as D (5 bases). This CDR3 spans 15 amino acids. The V gene's germline CDR1 is MGHDK and CDR2 SYGVNS. With 2 bases removed from V and 6 bases from J, the gap between germline ends came to 13 bases. This CDR3 reads CASSEGWQGDEKLFF. CDR3 nucleotides: TGTGCCAGCAGTGAAGGATGGCAGGGTGATGAAAAACTGTTTTTT.

The chain links TRBV20-1 to TRBJ2-1; D possibly corresponds to TRBD1 (5 bases). CDR3 size: 13 residues. The V end lost 1 base, the J end lost 5 bases, and 9 bases lay between the germline ends. Per germline, CDR1 DFQATT and CDR2 SNEGSKA (reference sequence). CDR3 loop: CSARVLTDNEQFF. DNA of the CDR3: TGCAGTGCTAGAGTTCTGACAGACAATGAGCAGTTCTTC.

This clonotype has at least ten counts. The chain is built from TRBV30 and TRBJ1-1, with D tentatively TRBD1 (6 bases). Germline assignment: CDR1 GTSNPN and CDR2 SVGIG (reference sequence). This CDR3 spans 11 amino acids. V dropped 2 bases and J dropped 7 bases, with 8 bases sitting between them. CDR3 coding DNA: TGTGCCTGGAGTTACAGGGATGAAGCTTTCTTT. Its translation: CAWSYRDEAFF.

This clonotype was observed many times. The CDR3 loop is CASSPVKGATWEQYF. The CDR3 nucleotides are TGTGCCAGCTCACCAGTGAAGGGGGCCACTTGGGAGCAGTACTTC. This chain links TRBV18 with TRBJ2-7, with TRBD1 identical over 7 bases. The length of the CDR3 is 15 residues. V gave up 2 bases and J gave up 7 bases; unmatched junction bases: 11. The V gene's germline CDR1 is KGHSH and CDR2 LQKENI. Together with reference TRBV18 and TRBJ2-7, the CDR3 gives the full variable domain: NAGVMQNPRHLVRRRGQEARLRCSPMKGHSHVYWYRQLPEEGLKFMVYLQKENIIDESGMPKERFSAEFPKEGPSILRIQQVVRGDSAAYFCASSPVKGATWEQYFGPGTRLTVT.

This clonotype has just one count. The J gene is TRBJ2-1, the V gene TRBV19, with 12 nucleotides matching TRBD2. The CDR3 is 16 residues long. V lost 3 bases, J lost 10 bases, and 10 bases stayed unmatched. In germline, CDR1 is LNHDA, CDR2 SQIVND (reference sequence). Here the CDR3 DNA reads TGTGCCAGTAGTATTGCTAGCGGGAGGGAAGTGAGGGAGCAGTTCTTC. Protein: CASSIASGREVREQFF.

This clonotype was counted ten times or more. For the CDR3, the DNA is TGTGCCAGCAGCCTCGGGACAGGGGATTCACCCCTCCACTTT. Translation gives CASSLGTGDSPLHF. This sequence joins TRBV28 and TRBJ1-6, with 10 bases that match TRBD1. J was trimmed by 8 bases and V by 6 bases; bases with no gene match: 4. The CDR3 spans 14 residues. Per the germline V gene, CDR1 is MDHEN and CDR2 is SYDVKM. Full variable domain (outside the CDR3, taken from reference TRBV28 and TRBJ1-6): DVKVTQSSRYLVKRTGEKVFLECVQDMDHENMFWYRQDPGLGLRLIYFSYDVKMKEKGDIPEGYSVSREKKERFSLILESASTNQTSMYLCASSLGTGDSPLHFGNGTRLTVT.

The V and J genes are TRBV7-9 and TRBJ2-7; D gene uncertain. The CDR3 sequence is 15 residues long. CDR1 and CDR2 (germline): SEHNR, FQNEAQ (reference sequence). The V end lost 1 base, the J end lost 5 bases, and 15 bases lay between the germline ends. CDR3 sequence: CASSLGVGSYNEQYF. CDR3 bases: TGTGCCAGCAGCTTAGGCGTGGGTTCTTACAACGAGCAGTACTTC.